These 22 T cell receptor beta chains came from one sample sequenced in a study of blood T cell repertoires in COVID-19 (dated by TCRdb to 2020 to 2021). Libraries came from the immunoSEQ multiplex PCR assay. Imported from immuneACCESS, the table was reduced by TCRdb to in-frame sequences with V and J called. These copies leave out some clones; in studies compared against another copy, an unresolved V gene accounts for under half, and the cause of the remainder is not known. The sample profile shows roughly 280,000 clones; over 75% of them were found once. Together, the top ten hold around 2% of the sample. The sequencing input was PBMCs or T cells enriched from blood (not recorded which). The receptor source for this set is a woman aged 18-29 years who had recovered from COVID-19.

This clone was counted a single time. The V and J genes are TRBV5-6 and TRBJ1-4; the D gene is possibly TRBD1 (6 bases). Trimming took 3 bases from V and 4 from J, leaving 10 bases between them. Germline assignment: CDR1 SGHDT and CDR2 YYEEEE. CDR3 length equals 14 residues. For the CDR3, the DNA is TGTGCCAGCAGCTCACAGGGCCTTAATGAAAAACTGTTTTTT. This gives the protein CASSSQGLNEKLFF.

This chain links TRBV6-5 with TRBJ2-1; D gene uncertain. The CDR3 extends over 14 amino acids. Germline V gene sequence: CDR1 MNHEY, CDR2 SVGAGI. Trimming removed 4 bases from V and 0 bases from J, with 7 bases in between. The CDR3 DNA follows: TGTGCCAGCAGTTTCAGGTTCTCCTACAATGAGCAGTTCTTC. It yields the protein CASSFRFSYNEQFF.

V gene TRBV6-5 combines with J gene TRBJ1-6, with TRBD1 matching 8 bases. The J segment lost 8 bases and the V segment lost 6 bases, leaving 3 bases of the junction unmatched. The CDR3 extends over 13 amino acids. Germline loops: CDR1 MNHEY, CDR2 SVGAGI. This CDR3 reads CASRLTGDSPLHF. The CDR3 bases are TGTGCCAGCAGGTTGACAGGGGATTCACCCCTCCACTTT.

The CDR3 sequence: CSVAQRGSGTDTQYF. The DNA for the CDR3 is TGCAGCGTTGCCCAGCGGGGCTCTGGCACAGATACGCAGTATTTT. The chain carries TRBV29-1 and TRBJ2-3; 7 bases map to TRBD2. The CDR3 contains 15 residues. V shed 4 bases, J shed 1 base, and the junction held 8 bases outside the gene matches. The germline V gene has CDR1 SQVTM and CDR2 ANQGSEA.

The rearrangement uses TRBV9 and TRBJ2-7, with D perhaps matching TRBD2 (6 bases). CDR1 is SGDLS and CDR2 is YYNGEE in the germline V gene. Trimming shortened V by 2 bases and J by 5 bases, and 14 bases separated the two germline ends. The CDR3 totals 14 residues. This CDR3 is CASSVGLHGHEQYF. DNA for the CDR3: TGTGCCAGCAGCGTGGGACTCCATGGGCACGAGCAGTACTTC.

As for this clone: A read error may produce the germline difference seen at one junction end. CDR3 amino acids: CAANPSGGVYERYF. The DNA of the CDR3 is TGTGCCGCCAACCCTTCTGGGGGGGTGTACGAGCGGTACTTC. J is TRBJ2-7 and V is TRBV19, with 7 bases fitting TRBD2. This CDR3 spans 14 amino acids. Germline assignment: CDR1 LNHDA and CDR2 SQIVND (reference sequence).

V usage is TRBV3-1 (or the pseudogene TRBV3-2) and J usage is TRBJ1-6; TRBD1 is a possible D gene (6 bases). The CDR3 length is 18 residues. V was cut by 1 base and J by 7 bases, with 20 bases left in between. Per germline, CDR1 LGHDT and CDR2 YNNKEL (reference sequence). In DNA form, the CDR3 reads TGTGCCAGCAGCCAAGCCCCCAACAGGGAAAGAACAAATTCACCCCTCCACTTT. It is translated as CASSQAPNRERTNSPLHF.

The CDR3 reads CASRGLVRADTQYF. In DNA, the CDR3 is TGTGCCAGCAGGGGACTAGTTAGGGCGGATACGCAGTATTTT. The chain carries TRBV28 and TRBJ2-3, with TRBD2 matching 8 bases. The CDR3 contains 14 residues. V dropped 6 bases and J dropped 6; count of bases not matched to a gene: 8. From germline, CDR1 is MDHEN and CDR2 SYDVKM.

V usage is TRBV7-6 and J usage is TRBJ2-7; a weak D match, TRBD2 (5 bases). Germline V lookup: CDR1 SGHVS, CDR2 FNYEAQ. Trimming pared 3 bases from V and 6 bases from J, leaving 9 bases between. This CDR3 has 12 amino acids. This chain's CDR3 is CASSFPGSEQYF. The CDR3 DNA is TGTGCCAGCAGCTTTCCGGGGTCCGAGCAGTACTTC.

The chain couples TRBV23-1 to TRBJ1-5, with unresolved D. TRBV23-1 is known as an ORF, though its function is uncertain. The CDR3 has 17 amino acids. The V end lost 3 bases, the J end lost 2 bases, and 17 bases lay between the germline ends. The CDR3 coding sequence is TGCGCCAGCAGTCATCTCGTTACCATGAGAGGCAATCAGCCCCAGCATTTT. Translated: CASSHLVTMRGNQPQHF.

V and J are TRBV4-1 and TRBJ1-4; 7 bases fit TRBD1. Germline V gives CDR1 MGHRA, CDR2 YSYEKL. V shed 2 bases and J 8 bases; nucleotides not matched to a gene: 5. This CDR3 comprises 14 residues. The CDR3 reads CASSQRTGNEKLFF. DNA of the CDR3: TGCGCCAGCAGCCAAAGGACAGGCAACGAAAAACTGTTTTTT.

The chain carries TRBV28 and TRBJ2-2; D uncertain. V was clipped by 9 bases and J by 1 base, with 12 bases between them. This CDR3 comprises 14 residues. The germline gives CDR1 MDHEN, CDR2 SYDVKM. DNA for the CDR3: TGTGCCAGTTCCCGCAGGATGAACACCGGGGAGCTGTTTTTT. Translation gives CASSRRMNTGELFF.

The gene calls are TRBV19 and TRBJ2-3; D possibly corresponds to TRBD2 (6 bases). The CDR3 sequence is 15 residues long. Per germline, CDR1 LNHDA and CDR2 SQIVND (reference sequence). V shed 3 bases and J shed 9 bases, with 19 bases lying between them. CDR3 loop: CASSIDPAGEGTQYF. CDR3 in DNA: TGTGCCAGTAGTATTGATCCAGCGGGCGAGGGAACGCAGTATTTT. Looking up the rest from reference TRBV19 and TRBJ2-3 gives the full variable domain: DGGITQSPKYLFRKEGQNVTLSCEQNLNHDAMYWYRQDPGQGLRLIYYSQIVNDFQKGDIAEGYSVSREKKESFPLTVTSAQKNPTAFYLCASSIDPAGEGTQYFGPGTRLTVL.

The chain employs TRBV2 and TRBJ1-2; D is unclear. Germline V gene lookup returns CDR1 SNHLY and CDR2 FYNNEI. The length of the CDR3 is 12 residues. V lost 6 bases and J lost 8, with 13 bases in between. The CDR3 is CASRDSVSGYTF. The CDR3 DNA reads TGTGCCAGCAGGGACTCAGTGAGCGGCTACACCTTC.

This clone was found once. Other DNA sequences in this sample translate to the same CDR3. The chain combines TRBV18 with TRBJ1-1, with TRBD1 as a possible D gene (6 bases). Trimming removed 6 bases from V and 1 base from J, with 9 bases in between. This CDR3 region has 13 residues. Germline V CDR1 and CDR2: KGHSH, LQKENI. The CDR3 sequence is CASSQGQNTEAFF. The DNA of the CDR3 is TGTGCCAGCTCCCAGGGACAGAACACTGAAGCTTTCTTT.

The chain employs TRBV7-9 and TRBJ1-5; D is perhaps TRBD1 (6 bases). The CDR3 is 12 amino acids. Germline V lookup: CDR1 SEHNR, CDR2 FQNEAQ (reference sequence). The V end was cut by 8 bases, the J end by 3 bases, with 8 bases between. Here the CDR3 DNA reads TGTGCCAGCGGACAGCCCAATCAGCCCCAGCATTTT. This sequence encodes CASGQPNQPQHF.

This clone was seen once. The chain has TRBV28 and TRBJ2-7; 10 bases map to TRBD2. V shed 7 bases and J 6 bases; nucleotides not matched to a gene: 3. CDR1 and CDR2 (germline): MDHEN, SYDVKM. The CDR3 is made up of 12 amino acids. The CDR3 nucleotides read TGTGCCAGCAAACTAGCGGGGCGCGAGCAGTACTTC. Encoded protein: CASKLAGREQYF.

The J gene is TRBJ1-5, the V gene TRBV7-2; D not certain. V lost 5 bases and J 2 bases, leaving 7 bases between the germline ends. There are 13 residues in the CDR3. CDR1 and CDR2 from the germline V gene are SGHTA and FQGNSA. CDR3 bases: TGTGCCAGCAGCCCGGAGGGCAATCAGCCCCAGCATTTT. It is translated as CASSPEGNQPQHF.

This chain links TRBV7-9 with TRBJ2-1; 12 nucleotides align to TRBD1. V trimming: 5 bases; J trimming: 9 bases; junction bases outside the gene matches: 17. The germline V gene encodes CDR1 SEHNR and CDR2 FQNEAQ (reference sequence). The CDR3 runs 18 residues. CDR3 bases: TGTGCCAGCAGCCAAAAACCGGGACAGGGGGCGAGCTTCACTGAGCAGTTCTTC. Protein sequence: CASSQKPGQGASFTEQFF.

The CDR3 protein is CAISVRDRGFDTEAFF. In DNA, the CDR3 is TGTGCCATCAGTGTGAGGGACAGGGGTTTCGACACTGAAGCTTTCTTT. V and J are TRBV10-3 and TRBJ1-1, with 10 bases identical to TRBD1. With V trimmed by 4 bases and J by 3 bases, 8 bases remained unmatched. CDR1 ENHRY and CDR2 SYGVKD come from the germline V gene. This CDR3 comprises 16 residues.

CDR3 protein: CAWTPPGLRTGELFF. CDR3 nucleotides: TGTGCCTGGACCCCCCCGGGACTCAGGACCGGGGAGCTGTTTTTT. The chain carries TRBV30 and TRBJ2-2; D is possibly TRBD2 (6 bases). Deletions cut 4 bases from V and 5 bases from J, with 17 bases between. Germline V gene lookup returns CDR1 GTSNPN and CDR2 SVGIG (reference sequence). The CDR3 has 15 amino acids.

This clone occurred once. This chain links TRBV10-2 with TRBJ1-4, with D maybe TRBD1 (5 bases). The V gene's germline CDR1 is WSHSY and CDR2 SAAADI. The CDR3 has 15 residues. The V end was cut by 2 bases, the J end by 4 bases, with 11 bases between. The CDR3 region is CASSEQGSGNEKLFF. CDR3 DNA sequence: TGCGCCAGCAGTGAGCAGGGTTCGGGTAATGAAAAACTGTTTTTT.